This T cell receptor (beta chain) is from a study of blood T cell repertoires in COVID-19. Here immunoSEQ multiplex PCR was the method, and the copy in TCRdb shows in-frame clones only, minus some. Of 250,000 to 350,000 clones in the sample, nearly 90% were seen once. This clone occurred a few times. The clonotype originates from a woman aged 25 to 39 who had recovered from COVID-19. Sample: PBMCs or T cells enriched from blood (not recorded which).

The chain's CDR3 is CSASDRALNTEAFF. As DNA, the CDR3 is TGCAGTGCTAGTGACAGGGCGCTGAACACTGAAGCTTTCTTT. The V call is TRBV20-1, the J call TRBJ1-1; 7 nucleotides align to TRBD1. The germline gives CDR1 DFQATT, CDR2 SNEGSKA (reference sequence). This CDR3 is built from 14 residues. The V gene end was trimmed by 3 bases and the J gene end by 0 bases; junction bases not matched to a gene: 4.